This TCR beta chain was found in a study of blood T cell repertoires in COVID-19. Study details: There were acute and convalescent COVID-19 samples, and they came from the United States, Italy and Spain. In each case, the material was cDNA or gDNA derived from T cells, B-cell-depleted T cells, or PBMCs.

The CDR3 runs to 14 residues. Germline loops: CDR1 KGHSH, CDR2 LQKENI. The ends were cut back, 1 base at V and 1 base at J, with 7 bases in the middle. This clone was found a few times. Authors' data handling: Researchers report that nucleated cell counts were estimated from reference gene primer amplification. Libraries were prepared by immunoSEQ multiplex PCR; TCRdb keeps only in-frame clonotypes and omits some of them. D and trimming come from the DNA, and the V and J calls and clone size come from that table. This table holds about 42,000 clones, 60% to 85% found once. The material sequenced was peripheral blood. The sequence derives from a man between 65 and 85 years old with active or convalescent COVID-19. The chain links TRBV18 to TRBJ2-5; a possible D gene is TRBD1 (6 bases). CDR3 loop: CASSPRDTQETQYF. Here the CDR3 DNA reads TGTGCCAGCTCACCACGGGACACCCAAGAGACCCAGTACTTC.